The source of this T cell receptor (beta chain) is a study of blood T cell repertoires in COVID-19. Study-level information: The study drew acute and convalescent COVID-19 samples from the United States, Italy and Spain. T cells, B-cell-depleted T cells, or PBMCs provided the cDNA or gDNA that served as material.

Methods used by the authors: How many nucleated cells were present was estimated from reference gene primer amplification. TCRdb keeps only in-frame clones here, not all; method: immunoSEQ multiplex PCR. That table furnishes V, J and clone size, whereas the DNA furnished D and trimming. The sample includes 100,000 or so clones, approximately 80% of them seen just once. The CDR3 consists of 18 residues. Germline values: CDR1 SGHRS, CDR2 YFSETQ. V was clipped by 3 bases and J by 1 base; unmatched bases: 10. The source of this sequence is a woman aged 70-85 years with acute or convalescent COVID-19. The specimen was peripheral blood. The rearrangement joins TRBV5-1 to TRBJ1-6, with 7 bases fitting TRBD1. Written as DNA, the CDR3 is TGCGCCAGCAGCTCGGAGCTACAGGGGAGATCCTATAATTCACCCCTCCACTTT. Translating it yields CASSSELQGRSYNSPLHF.